The following is a TCR beta chain sequence with its context. No antigen is known for it. This record comes from a study of T cell repertoires in cytomegalovirus infection. Whole-study context: Indications of both CMV infection and matching HLA type were provided by public TCR beta signatures.

TCRdb reprocessed the reads via MiXCR and lists one record per CDR3 protein. Counted here are more than 400,000 distinct CDR3 sequences, about a quarter occurring once; the ten biggest clones make up 13%. The junction had 9 bases not matched to a gene; V was cut back by 7 bases and J by 9 bases. CDR1 SNHLY and CDR2 FYNNEI come from the germline V gene. The CDR3 has 12 residues. Findings and limits, study-wide: HLA-C-restricted CMV clonotypes gave the most frequent clonotype in two of eight donors.

This clonotype was sampled from a human donor in good health (CMV status not recorded). Some clones in this sample may be carry-over from other donors' samples. Sequencing was carried out using PBMCs. V is TRBV2 and J is TRBJ2-7; 7 nucleotides agree with TRBD1. Here the CDR3 reads CASIGDSGGQYF. CDR3 nucleotides: TGTGCCAGCATCGGGGACAGTGGAGGGCAGTACTTC.